These 2 T cell receptor beta chains share one sample of origin, sequenced in a study of control samples from healthy donors and cancer patients. Some clones are missing from TCRdb's copy, which holds only in-frame ones; the method was immunoSEQ multiplex PCR. The table has some 9,800 clones, around 90% seen once. Sequencing used PBMCs. The source is a man aged 60-69 years with colorectal cancer.

This chain connects TRBV7-9 to TRBJ2-7; 7 nucleotides match TRBD1. This CDR3 region has 17 residues. CDR1 and CDR2 (germline): SEHNR, FQNEAQ (reference sequence). Unmatched junction bases numbered 12, after V lost 4 bases and J lost 0 bases. As DNA, the CDR3 is TGTGCCAGCAGCTCCCCCCCCGGGACAGTTTCCTCCTACGAGCAGTACTTC. It yields the protein CASSSPPGTVSSYEQYF.

V and J are TRBV2 and TRBJ2-7, with D unresolved. The CDR3 is 11 residues long. Germline V gene data show CDR1 as SNHLY and CDR2 as FYNNEI. V was trimmed by 3 bases and J by 3 bases, leaving 3 bases between them. CDR3 amino acids: CASSEYYEQYF. The CDR3 nucleotides are TGTGCCAGCAGTGAGTACTACGAGCAGTACTTC.